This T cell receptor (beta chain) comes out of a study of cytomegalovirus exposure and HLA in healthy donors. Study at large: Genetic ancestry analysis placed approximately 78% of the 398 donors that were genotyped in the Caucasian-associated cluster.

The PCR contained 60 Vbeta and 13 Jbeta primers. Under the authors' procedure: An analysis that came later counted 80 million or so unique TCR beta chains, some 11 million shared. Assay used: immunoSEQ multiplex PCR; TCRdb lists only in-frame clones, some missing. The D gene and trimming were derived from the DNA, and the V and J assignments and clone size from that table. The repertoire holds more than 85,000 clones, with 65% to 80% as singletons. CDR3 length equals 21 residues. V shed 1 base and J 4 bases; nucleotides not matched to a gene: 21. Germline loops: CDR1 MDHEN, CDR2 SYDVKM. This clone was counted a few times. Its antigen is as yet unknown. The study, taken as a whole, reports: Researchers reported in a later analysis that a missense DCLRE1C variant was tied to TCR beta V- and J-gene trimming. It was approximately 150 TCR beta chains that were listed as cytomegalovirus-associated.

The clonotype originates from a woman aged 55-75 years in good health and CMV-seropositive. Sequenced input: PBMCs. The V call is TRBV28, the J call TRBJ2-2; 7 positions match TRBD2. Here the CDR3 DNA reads TGTGCCAGCAGTTTATCCAAATATATTTGGGGGAGGGGCAGGGCCACCGGGGAGCTGTTTTTT. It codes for CASSLSKYIWGRGRATGELFF.